This record looks at one T cell receptor (beta chain) sequence and its context. Its target is unknown. With a much larger clone just one base away, this may be a read error. This sample is drawn from a study of identical twins. Everyone who donated was a healthy Caucasian. The V end lost 0 bases, the J end lost 8 bases, and 1 base lay between the germline ends. The CDR3 is made up of 11 amino acids. CDR1 is KGHDR, CDR2 SFDVKD, per germline. TCRdb processed the 5' RACE reads anew with MiXCR; each CDR3 protein has one entry. The table shows about 550,000 distinct CDR3 sequences, with approximately 20% occurring only once. Study-level points and caveats: For out-of-frame beta sequences, excess twin sharing was weaker. Instead of following the same donors, the conclusions were based on cross-sectional statistical analysis.

These data were also filed under a second study, of yellow fever vaccine responses in identical twins. That report adds: Vaccine-induced T cell responses in twins were reportedly observed to appear partly convergent, partly personalized.

The clonotype was recovered from a young woman in good health. The chain joins TRBV24-1 to TRBJ2-1; D unclear. Material for sequencing was CD4+ T cells sorted from blood. This CDR3 is CATSDLYEQFF. CDR3 bases: TGTGCCACCAGTGATTTGTATGAGCAGTTCTTC.